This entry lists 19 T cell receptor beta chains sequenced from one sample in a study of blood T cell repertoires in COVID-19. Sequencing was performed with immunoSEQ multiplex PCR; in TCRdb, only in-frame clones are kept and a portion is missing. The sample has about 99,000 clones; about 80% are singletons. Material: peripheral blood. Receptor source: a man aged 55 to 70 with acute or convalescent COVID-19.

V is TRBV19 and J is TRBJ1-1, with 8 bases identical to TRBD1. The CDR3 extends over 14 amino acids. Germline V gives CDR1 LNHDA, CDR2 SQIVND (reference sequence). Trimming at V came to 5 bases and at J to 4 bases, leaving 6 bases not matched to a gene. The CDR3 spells CASSYRQGTTEAFF. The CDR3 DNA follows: TGTGCCAGTAGTTACCGACAGGGGACCACTGAAGCTTTCTTT.

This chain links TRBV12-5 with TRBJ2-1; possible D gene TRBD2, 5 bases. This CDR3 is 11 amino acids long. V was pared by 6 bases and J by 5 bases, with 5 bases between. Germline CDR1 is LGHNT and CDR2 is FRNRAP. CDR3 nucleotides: TGTGCTAGTGGCGGGGACAATGAGCAGTTCTTC. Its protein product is CASGGDNEQFF.

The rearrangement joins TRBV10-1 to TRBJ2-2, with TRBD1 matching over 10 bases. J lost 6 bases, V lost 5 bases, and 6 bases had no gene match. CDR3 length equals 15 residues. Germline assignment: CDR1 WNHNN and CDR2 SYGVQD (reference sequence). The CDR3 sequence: CASSTRTGGAGELFF. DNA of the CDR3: TGCGCCAGCAGTACTCGGACAGGGGGGGCCGGGGAGCTGTTTTTT.

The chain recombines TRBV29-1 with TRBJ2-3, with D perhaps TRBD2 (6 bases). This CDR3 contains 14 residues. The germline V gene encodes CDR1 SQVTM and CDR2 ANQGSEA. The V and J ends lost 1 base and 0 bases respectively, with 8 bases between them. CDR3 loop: CSVEAGTSTDTQYF. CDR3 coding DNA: TGCAGCGTTGAAGCGGGGACTAGCACAGATACGCAGTATTTT.

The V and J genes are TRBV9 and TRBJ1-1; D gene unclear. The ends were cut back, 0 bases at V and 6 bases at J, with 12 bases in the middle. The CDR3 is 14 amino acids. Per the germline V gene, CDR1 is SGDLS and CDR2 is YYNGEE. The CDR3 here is CASSVGRSGAEAFF. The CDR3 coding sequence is TGTGCCAGCAGCGTAGGTAGGTCCGGGGCTGAAGCTTTCTTT.

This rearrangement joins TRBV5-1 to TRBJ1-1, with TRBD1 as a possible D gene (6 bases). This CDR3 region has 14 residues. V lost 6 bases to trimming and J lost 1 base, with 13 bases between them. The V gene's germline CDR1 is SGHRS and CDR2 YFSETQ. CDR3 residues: CASTWTVGNTEAFF. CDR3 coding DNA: TGCGCCAGCACGTGGACAGTCGGGAACACTGAAGCTTTCTTT.

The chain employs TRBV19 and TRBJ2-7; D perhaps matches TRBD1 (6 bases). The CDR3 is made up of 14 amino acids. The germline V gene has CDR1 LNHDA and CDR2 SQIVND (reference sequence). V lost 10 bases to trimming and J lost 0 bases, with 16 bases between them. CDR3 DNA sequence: TGTGCCACCAGCCGACAGGAACGCTCCTACGAGCAGTACTTC. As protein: CATSRQERSYEQYF.

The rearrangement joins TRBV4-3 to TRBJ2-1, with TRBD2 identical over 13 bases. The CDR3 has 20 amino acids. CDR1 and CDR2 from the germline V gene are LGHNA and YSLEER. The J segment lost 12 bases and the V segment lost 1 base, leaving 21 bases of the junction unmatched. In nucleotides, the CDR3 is TGCGCCAGCAGCCAAGGACGACTAGCGGGAGGTCGGGTAGTGGTACGTAGGCAGTTCTTC. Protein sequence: CASSQGRLAGGRVVVRRQFF.

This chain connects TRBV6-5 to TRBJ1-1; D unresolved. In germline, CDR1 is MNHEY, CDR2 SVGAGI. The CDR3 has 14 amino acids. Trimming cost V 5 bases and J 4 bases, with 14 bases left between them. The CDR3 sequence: CASSTTIGSTEAFF. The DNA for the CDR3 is TGTGCCAGCAGTACCACGATTGGTAGCACTGAAGCTTTCTTT.

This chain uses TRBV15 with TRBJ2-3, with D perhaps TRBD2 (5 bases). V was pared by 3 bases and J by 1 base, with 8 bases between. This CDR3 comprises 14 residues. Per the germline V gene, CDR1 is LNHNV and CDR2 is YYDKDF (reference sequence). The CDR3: CATSSLGGTDTQYF. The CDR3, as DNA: TGTGCCACCAGCAGCCTCGGGGGCACAGATACGCAGTATTTT.

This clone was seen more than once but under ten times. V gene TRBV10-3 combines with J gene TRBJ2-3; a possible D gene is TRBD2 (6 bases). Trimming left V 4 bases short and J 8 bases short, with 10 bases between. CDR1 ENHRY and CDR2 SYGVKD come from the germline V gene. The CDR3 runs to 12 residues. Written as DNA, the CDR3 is TGTGCCATCAGTGGGAGGGCGGGTACGCAGTATTTT. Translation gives CAISGRAGTQYF.

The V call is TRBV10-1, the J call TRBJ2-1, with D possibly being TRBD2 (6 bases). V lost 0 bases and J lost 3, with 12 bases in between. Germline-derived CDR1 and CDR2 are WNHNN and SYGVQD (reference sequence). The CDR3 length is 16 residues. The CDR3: CASSESAGLNYNEQFF. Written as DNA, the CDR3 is TGCGCCAGCAGTGAGTCGGCGGGACTCAACTACAATGAGCAGTTCTTC.

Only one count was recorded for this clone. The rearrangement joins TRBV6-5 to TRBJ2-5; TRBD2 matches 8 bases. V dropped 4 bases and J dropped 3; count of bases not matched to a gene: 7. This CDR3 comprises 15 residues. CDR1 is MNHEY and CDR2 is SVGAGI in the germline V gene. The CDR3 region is CASSFVAGIEETQYF. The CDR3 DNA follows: TGTGCCAGCAGTTTTGTAGCGGGGATCGAAGAGACCCAGTACTTC.

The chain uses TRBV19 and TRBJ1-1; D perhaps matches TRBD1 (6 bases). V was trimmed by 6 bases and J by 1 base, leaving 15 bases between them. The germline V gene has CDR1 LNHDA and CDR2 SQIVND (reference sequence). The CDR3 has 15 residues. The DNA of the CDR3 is TGTGCCAGTAGGGAGACAGACAGGAGGAACACTGAAGCTTTCTTT. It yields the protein CASRETDRRNTEAFF.

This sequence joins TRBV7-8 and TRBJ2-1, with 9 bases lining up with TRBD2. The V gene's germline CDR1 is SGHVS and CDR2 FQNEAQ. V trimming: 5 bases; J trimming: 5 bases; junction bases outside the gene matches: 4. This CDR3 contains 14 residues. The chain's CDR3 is CASSRLAEDNEQFF. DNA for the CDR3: TGTGCCAGCAGCCGACTAGCGGAGGACAATGAGCAGTTCTTC.

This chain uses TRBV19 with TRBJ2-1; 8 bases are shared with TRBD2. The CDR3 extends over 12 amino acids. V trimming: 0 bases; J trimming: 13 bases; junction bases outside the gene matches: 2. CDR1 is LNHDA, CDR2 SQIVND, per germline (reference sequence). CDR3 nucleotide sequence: TGTGCCAGTAGTATAGAGCGGACTAGCCAGTTCTTC. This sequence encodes CASSIERTSQFF.

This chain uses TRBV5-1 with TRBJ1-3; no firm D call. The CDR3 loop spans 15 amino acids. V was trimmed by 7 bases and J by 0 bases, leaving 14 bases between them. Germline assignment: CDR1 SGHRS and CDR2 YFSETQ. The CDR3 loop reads CASRNGLDSGNTIYF. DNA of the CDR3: TGCGCCAGCCGGAATGGACTGGACTCTGGAAACACCATATATTTT.

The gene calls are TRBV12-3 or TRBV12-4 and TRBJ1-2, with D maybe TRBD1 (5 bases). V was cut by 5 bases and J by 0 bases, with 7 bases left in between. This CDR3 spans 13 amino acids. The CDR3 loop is CASSRGANYGYTF. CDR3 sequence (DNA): TGTGCCAGCAGTCGGGGGGCTAACTATGGCTACACCTTC.

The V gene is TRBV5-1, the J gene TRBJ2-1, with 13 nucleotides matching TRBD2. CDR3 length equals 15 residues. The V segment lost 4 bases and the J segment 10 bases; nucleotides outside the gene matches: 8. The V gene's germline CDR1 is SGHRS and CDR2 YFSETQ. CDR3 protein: CASSNGTSGTVEQFF. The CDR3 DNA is TGCGCCAGCAGCAACGGGACTAGCGGGACAGTCGAGCAGTTCTTC.